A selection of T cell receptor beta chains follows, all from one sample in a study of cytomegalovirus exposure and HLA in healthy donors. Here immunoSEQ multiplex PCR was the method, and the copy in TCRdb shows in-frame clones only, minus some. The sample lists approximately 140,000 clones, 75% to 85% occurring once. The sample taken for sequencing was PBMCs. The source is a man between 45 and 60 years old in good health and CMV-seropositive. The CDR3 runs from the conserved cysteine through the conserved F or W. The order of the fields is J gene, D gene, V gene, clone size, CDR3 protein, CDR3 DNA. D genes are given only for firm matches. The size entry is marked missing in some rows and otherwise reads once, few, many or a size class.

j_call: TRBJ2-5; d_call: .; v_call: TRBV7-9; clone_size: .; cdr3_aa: CSSSFLGQETQYF; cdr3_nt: TGTTCCAGCAGCTTTCTCGGCCAAGAGACCCAGTACTTC
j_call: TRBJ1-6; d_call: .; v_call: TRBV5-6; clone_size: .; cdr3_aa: CASSLDGPGNNSPLHF; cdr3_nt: TGTGCCAGCAGCTTGGACGGGCCAGGGAACAATTCACCCCTCCACTTT
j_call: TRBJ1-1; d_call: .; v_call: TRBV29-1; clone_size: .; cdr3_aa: CSVEVGRTEAFF; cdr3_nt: TGCAGCGTTGAAGTGGGGAGGACTGAAGCTTTCTTT
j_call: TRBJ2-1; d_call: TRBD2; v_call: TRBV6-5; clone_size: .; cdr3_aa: CASSYSETSGTQRRFF; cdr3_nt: TGTGCCAGCAGTTACTCAGAGACTAGCGGGACCCAACGGCGGTTCTTC
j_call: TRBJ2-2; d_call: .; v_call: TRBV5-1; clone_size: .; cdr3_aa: CASSARAGSDTGELFF; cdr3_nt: TGCGCCAGCAGCGCCCGTGCAGGGTCGGACACCGGGGAGCTGTTTTTT
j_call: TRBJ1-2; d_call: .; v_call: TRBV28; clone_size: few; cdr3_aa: CASRSRMEGYTF; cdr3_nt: TGTGCCAGCAGGTCCAGAATGGAGGGCTACACCTTC
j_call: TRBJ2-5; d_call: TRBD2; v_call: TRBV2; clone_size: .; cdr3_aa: CASSPRVAGEETQYF; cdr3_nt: TGTGCCAGCAGTCCACGGGTGGCGGGAGAGGAGACCCAGTACTTC
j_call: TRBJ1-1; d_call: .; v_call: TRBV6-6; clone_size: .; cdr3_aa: CASKREGYTEAFF; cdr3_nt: TGTGCCAGCAAGAGGGAAGGATATACTGAAGCTTTCTTT
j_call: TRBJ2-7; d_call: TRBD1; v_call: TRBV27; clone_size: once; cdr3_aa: CASSMTGVSSYEQYF; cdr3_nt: TGTGCCAGCAGTATGACAGGGGTAAGCTCCTACGAGCAGTACTTC
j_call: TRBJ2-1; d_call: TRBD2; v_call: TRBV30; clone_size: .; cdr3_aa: CAWSVLAGVMDEQFF; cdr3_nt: TGTGCCTGGAGTGTCTTAGCGGGAGTGATGGATGAGCAGTTCTTC
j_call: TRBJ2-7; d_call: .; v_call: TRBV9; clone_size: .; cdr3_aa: CASSACAGTGGCEQYF; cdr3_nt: TGTGCCAGCAGCGCCTGTGCCGGGACGGGGGGCTGCGAGCAGTACTTC
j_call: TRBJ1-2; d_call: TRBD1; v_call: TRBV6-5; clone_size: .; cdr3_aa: CASTVYGQGGGYTF; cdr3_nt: TGTGCCAGCACTGTCTACGGGCAGGGGGGTGGCTACACCTTC
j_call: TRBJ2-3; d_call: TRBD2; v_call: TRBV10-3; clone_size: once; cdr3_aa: CAISRTSGRTDTQYF; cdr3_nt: TGTGCCATTTCCAGGACTAGCGGGAGAACAGATACGCAGTATTTT
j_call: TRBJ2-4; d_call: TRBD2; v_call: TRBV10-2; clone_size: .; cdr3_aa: CASSASGGKNIQYF; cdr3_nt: TGCGCCAGCAGTGCATCGGGGGGAAAAAACATTCAGTACTTC
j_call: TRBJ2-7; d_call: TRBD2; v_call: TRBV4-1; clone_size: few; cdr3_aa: CASSPRTGTSASYEQYF; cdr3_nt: TGCGCCAGCAGCCCCAGGACCGGGACTAGCGCCTCCTACGAGCAGTACTTC
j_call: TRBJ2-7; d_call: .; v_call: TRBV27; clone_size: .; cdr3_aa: CASSLRRGDYEQYF; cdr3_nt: TGTGCCAGCAGTTTACGCAGGGGGGACTACGAGCAGTACTTC
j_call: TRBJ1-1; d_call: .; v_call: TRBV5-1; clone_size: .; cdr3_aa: CAGSSGSGNTEAFF; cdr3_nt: TGCGCCGGCAGCTCCGGGTCTGGGAACACTGAAGCTTTCTTT